A single sample gave rise to the 14 T cell receptor beta chains below, sequenced in a study of T cell changes during pregnancy in multiple sclerosis (dated by TCRdb to the late 2010s). Library generation was performed with the immunoSEQ multiplex PCR assay. TCRdb stores this immuneACCESS table with in-frame sequences only. Part of the clones is absent; in the studies checked, under half of the shortfall reflects unresolved V genes, and no reason is known for the rest. The sample table records about 34,000 clones; roughly 91% of these occur just once. The ten top clones hold approximately 4.4% of the sample. The specimen comprised peripheral blood, sampled in the second trimester of pregnancy. These receptors were obtained from a female donor in good health, enrolled as a control in a pregnancy study.

The rearrangement links TRBV28 to TRBJ2-1; D is unclear. The CDR3 sequence is 11 residues long. The germline V gene has CDR1 MDHEN and CDR2 SYDVKM. Trimming took off 5 bases at V and 4 bases at J, with 3 bases between the two ends. The CDR3 reads CASSLYNEQFF. CDR3 DNA: TGTGCCAGCAGTCTTTACAATGAGCAGTTCTTC.

J is TRBJ2-7 and V is TRBV30, with D possibly TRBD1 on 6 matching bases. Trimming took off 1 base at V and 6 bases at J, with 10 bases between the two ends. This CDR3 is built from 12 residues. Germline CDR1 is GTSNPN and CDR2 is SVGIG (reference sequence). The CDR3 sequence: CAWSEQGGEQYF. DNA for the CDR3: TGTGCCTGGAGTGAACAGGGTGGCGAGCAGTACTTC. Combining the CDR3 with reference TRBV30 and TRBJ2-7 gives the whole variable domain SQTIHQWPATLVQPVGSPLSLECTVEGTSNPNLYWYRQAAGRGLQLLFYSVGIGQISSEVPQNLSASRPQDRQFILSSKKLLLSDSGFYLCAWSEQGGEQYFGPGTRLTVT.

V and J are TRBV19 and TRBJ2-7, with 7 bases fitting TRBD1. Germline values: CDR1 LNHDA, CDR2 SQIVND (reference sequence). The CDR3 has 16 amino acids. J was trimmed by 1 base and V by 10 bases; bases with no gene match: 16. The CDR3 here is CATTINRGPDSYEQYF. Written as DNA, the CDR3 is TGTGCCACTACGATAAACAGGGGCCCTGATTCCTACGAGCAGTACTTC.

V gene TRBV5-1 combines with J gene TRBJ2-3; TRBD2 agrees at 7 bases. V lost 3 bases, J lost 6 bases, and 10 bases stayed unmatched. This CDR3 has 15 amino acids. The V gene's germline CDR1 is SGHRS and CDR2 YFSETQ. CDR3 sequence: CASSSTAGPTDTQYF. In DNA form, the CDR3 reads TGCGCCAGCAGCTCCACAGCGGGACCAACTGATACGCAGTATTTT.

Only one count was recorded for this clone. J is TRBJ1-2 and V is TRBV4-2, with a tentative D call TRBD1 (5 bases). The V gene's germline CDR1 is LGHNA and CDR2 YNFKEQ. Deletions cut 3 bases from V and 2 bases from J, with 22 bases between. The CDR3 spans 18 residues. CDR3 DNA sequence: TGTGCCAGCAGCCAGAGTGACGATGGGGTGGGGCTAAACTATGGCTACACCTTC. Protein: CASSQSDDGVGLNYGYTF.

The V gene is TRBV2, the J gene TRBJ1-1, with unresolved D. CDR3 length: 14 amino acids. Germline V lookup: CDR1 SNHLY, CDR2 FYNNEI. The V gene lost 7 bases and the J gene lost 7 bases, with 19 bases spanning the gap. Here the CDR3 DNA reads TGTGCCAGCACAGCATCCCGTAGTGGCGGTGAAGCTTTCTTT. Translating gives CASTASRSGGEAFF.

The chain joins TRBV25-1 to TRBJ2-1; TRBD1 aligns across 9 bases. Germline CDR1 reads MGHDK; CDR2 reads SYGVNS. Unmatched junction bases numbered 12, after V lost 4 bases and J lost 8 bases. This CDR3 spans 16 amino acids. The CDR3 DNA sequence: TGTGCCAGCAGTGGGACTAACAGGGGGCGCATCTATGAGCAGTTCTTC. Translated: CASSGTNRGRIYEQFF.

This chain links TRBV18 with TRBJ2-5; TRBD1 matches at 9 bases. CDR1 and CDR2 from the germline V gene are KGHSH and LQKENI. The V gene end was trimmed by 0 bases and the J gene end by 5 bases; junction bases not matched to a gene: 4. The CDR3 loop spans 15 amino acids. Here the CDR3 reads CASSPPTGGRETQYF. The CDR3, as DNA: TGTGCCAGCTCACCACCGACAGGGGGAAGGGAGACCCAGTACTTC. Based on the CDR3 plus reference TRBV18 and TRBJ2-5, the full variable domain is NAGVMQNPRHLVRRRGQEARLRCSPMKGHSHVYWYRQLPEEGLKFMVYLQKENIIDESGMPKERFSAEFPKEGPSILRIQQVVRGDSAAYFCASSPPTGGRETQYFGPGTRLLVL.

This clone was seen once. The V and J genes are TRBV9 and TRBJ1-2, with 7 positions matching TRBD1. The CDR3 covers 13 residues. Germline lookup yields CDR1 SGDLS and CDR2 YYNGEE. Losses at the gene ends were 0 bases for V and 8 bases for J; bases not matched to a gene: 4. The CDR3, as DNA: TGTGCCAGCAGCGTAGCGAGACAGGGCGGCTACACCTTC. Translated, it gives CASSVARQGGYTF.

The chain uses TRBV14 and TRBJ1-2; D is unresolved. The CDR3 extends over 13 amino acids. Trimming stripped 4 bases from V and 8 bases from J, with 14 bases between. Germline CDR1 reads SGHDN; CDR2 reads FVKESK. CDR3 protein: CASSPTWPRGYTF. The CDR3 coding sequence is TGTGCCAGCAGCCCTACGTGGCCGCGGGGCTACACCTTC.

This chain joins TRBV2 and TRBJ2-2, with TRBD1 matching over 8 bases. CDR1 and CDR2 (germline): SNHLY, FYNNEI. The junction had 7 bases not matched to a gene; V was cut back by 5 bases and J by 8 bases. This CDR3 is built from 14 residues. The CDR3 coding sequence is TGTGCCAGCAGTCGGCAGGGGGCGACTGGGGAGCTGTTTTTT. It translates to CASSRQGATGELFF.

The CDR3 sequence is CSVEDPTGANYEQYF. The CDR3, as DNA: TGCAGCGTTGAAGACCCGACAGGGGCCAACTACGAGCAGTACTTC. The genes are TRBV29-1 and TRBJ2-7; 8 bases map to TRBD1. Trimming removed 0 bases from V and 3 bases from J; junction bases left unmatched: 7. The CDR3 sequence is 15 residues long. The V gene's germline CDR1 is SQVTM and CDR2 ANQGSEA.

The chain uses TRBV5-6 and TRBJ2-7, with 8 bases that match TRBD1. J was trimmed by 1 base and V by 4 bases; bases with no gene match: 10. Germline V lookup: CDR1 SGHDT, CDR2 YYEEEE. This CDR3 has 16 residues. This chain's CDR3 is CASSVASGGNSYEQYF. The CDR3 DNA is TGTGCCAGCAGCGTGGCGTCAGGGGGCAATTCCTACGAGCAGTACTTC.

With respect to this clone: Because the CDR3 is missing its conserved closing phenylalanine or tryptophan, this is likely a read error. The DNA is left out, because the CDR3 cannot be placed on it with certainty; the CDR3 is given as TCRdb lists it. The chain links TRBV6-5 to TRBJ1-1. Per germline, CDR1 MNHEY and CDR2 SVGAGI. With termini counted, the CDR3 has 8 amino acids. The chain's CDR3 is CASSSGKS.